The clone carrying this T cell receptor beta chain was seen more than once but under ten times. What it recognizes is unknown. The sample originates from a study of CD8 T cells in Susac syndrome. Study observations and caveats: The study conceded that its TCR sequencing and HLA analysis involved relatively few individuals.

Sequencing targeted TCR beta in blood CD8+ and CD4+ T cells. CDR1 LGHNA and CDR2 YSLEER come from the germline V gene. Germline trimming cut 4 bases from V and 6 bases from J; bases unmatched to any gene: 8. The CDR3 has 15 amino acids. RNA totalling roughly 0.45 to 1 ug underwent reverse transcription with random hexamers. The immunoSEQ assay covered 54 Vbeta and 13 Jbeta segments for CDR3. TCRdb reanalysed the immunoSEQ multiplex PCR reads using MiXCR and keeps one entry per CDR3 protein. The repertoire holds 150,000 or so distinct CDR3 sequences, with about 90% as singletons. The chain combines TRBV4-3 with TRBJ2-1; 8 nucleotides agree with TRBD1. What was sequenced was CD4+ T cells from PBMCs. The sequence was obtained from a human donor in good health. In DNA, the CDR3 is TGCGCCAGCAGCCGCCTCGACAGGGGACCCAATGAGCAGTTCTTC. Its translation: CASSRLDRGPNEQFF.